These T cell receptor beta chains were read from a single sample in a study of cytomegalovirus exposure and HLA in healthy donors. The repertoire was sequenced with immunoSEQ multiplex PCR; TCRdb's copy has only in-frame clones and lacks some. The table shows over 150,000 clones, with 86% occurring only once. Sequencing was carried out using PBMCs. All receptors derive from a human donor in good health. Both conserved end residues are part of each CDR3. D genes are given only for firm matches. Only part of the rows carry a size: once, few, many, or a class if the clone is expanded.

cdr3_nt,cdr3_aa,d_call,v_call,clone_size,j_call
TGTGCCAGCACCCGCTCCGGACAGCTAGAGACCCAGTACTTC,CASTRSGQLETQYF,NA,TRBV27,NA,TRBJ2-5
TGTGCCAGCTGCCTTCGGGAAAACACTGAAGCTTTCTTT,CASCLRENTEAFF,NA,TRBV2,NA,TRBJ1-1
TGTGCCAGCAGCGTAACGACAGGGGGCTCTGGAAACACCATATATTTT,CASSVTTGGSGNTIYF,TRBD1,TRBV11-2,NA,TRBJ1-3
TGTGCCAGCTCACCACGGGGCCAGCCCCAGCATTTT,CASSPRGQPQHF,NA,TRBV18,NA,TRBJ1-5
TGTGCCAGCAGTCCCGACAGGCTAGCTCAAGAGACCCAGTACTTC,CASSPDRLAQETQYF,NA,TRBV7-9,NA,TRBJ2-5
TGCGCCAGCAGCTTGGAAGGCGGGGACACTGAAGCTTTCTTT,CASSLEGGDTEAFF,NA,TRBV5-1,NA,TRBJ1-1
TGTGCCAGCAGCTTGTTTAGCAGAGCATACTACGAGCAGTACTTC,CASSLFSRAYYEQYF,NA,TRBV5-1,NA,TRBJ2-7
TGTGCCAGCAGCTTAGTATCCGGGGGGAAGACGCAGTATTTT,CASSLVSGGKTQYF,TRBD2,TRBV11-2,NA,TRBJ2-3
TGTGCCAGTAGTATAACGGGGTTTTACAATGAGCAGTTCTTC,CASSITGFYNEQFF,NA,TRBV19,NA,TRBJ2-1
TGTGCCAGCAGCTTGGCGGGACAGGGGGCGGTCAATGAGCAGTTCTTC,CASSLAGQGAVNEQFF,TRBD1,TRBV5-4,once,TRBJ2-1
TGTGCCAGCTCACCCCCCCCTCACAGCATGAACACTGAAGCTTTCTTT,CASSPPPHSMNTEAFF,NA,TRBV18,few,TRBJ1-1
TGTGCCAGCAGCTCGGGGAGAAACTATGGCTACACCTTC,CASSSGRNYGYTF,NA,TRBV13,NA,TRBJ1-2
TGTGCCAGCACCCCAGGGGGGAAGTTGAATGGCTACACCTTC,CASTPGGKLNGYTF,TRBD1,TRBV28,once,TRBJ1-2
TGTGCCAGTAGTATCCGGGACAGTGATGGCTACACCTTC,CASSIRDSDGYTF,TRBD1,TRBV19,NA,TRBJ1-2
TGTGCCACCAGCAGAGGGGGACTAGCGAGTACCTACGAGCAGTACTTC,CATSRGGLASTYEQYF,TRBD2,TRBV15,NA,TRBJ2-7
TGCGCCAGCAGCCAAGATCTGGCTAGCGGGGGTCAGGGGCAGTTCTTC,CASSQDLASGGQGQFF,TRBD2,TRBV4-1,NA,TRBJ2-1
TGTGCCAGCAGAACTTACGGGACAGGGTTGAACACTGAAGCTTTCTTT,CASRTYGTGLNTEAFF,TRBD1,TRBV28,NA,TRBJ1-1
TGCAGCGTTGCTCGGACAGGGGGCCTAGGCTACACCTTC,CSVARTGGLGYTF,TRBD1,TRBV29-1,NA,TRBJ1-2
TGTGCCAGCAGCTTCAGGACAGGGGCCGGTGGGGAGACCCAGTACTTC,CASSFRTGAGGETQYF,TRBD1,TRBV5-4,NA,TRBJ2-5
TGCGCCAGCAGCCGCCGCAGAACAGGGGAGTCTGGCTACACCTTC,CASSRRRTGESGYTF,TRBD1,TRBV4-3,NA,TRBJ1-2
TGTGCCAGCAGCCGAAACAGGGGATTATCGACAGATACGCAGTATTTT,CASSRNRGLSTDTQYF,TRBD1,TRBV28,NA,TRBJ2-3
TGTGCCAGCAGTTTGTTAACAGGGGGCGCAGACTATGGCTACACCTTC,CASSLLTGGADYGYTF,TRBD1,TRBV28,NA,TRBJ1-2
TGTGCCAGCTCACCACCAGGAGCCCCCGGGGAGCTGTTTTTT,CASSPPGAPGELFF,NA,TRBV18,NA,TRBJ2-2
TGTGCCAGCAGCTTATGGACTAGCGGGCTAGAAGATACGCAGTATTTT,CASSLWTSGLEDTQYF,TRBD2,TRBV5-4,NA,TRBJ2-3
TGCGCCAGCAGCCAACTGGGGCTATCTGTCGATGGCTACACCTTC,CASSQLGLSVDGYTF,NA,TRBV4-1,NA,TRBJ1-2
TGTGCCAGCAGTGAATTAGGGGGCAAGGAGGTGAACACTGAAGCTTTCTTT,CASSELGGKEVNTEAFF,TRBD1,TRBV25-1,NA,TRBJ1-1
TGTGCCAGCAGTCCGGGAGGAAGTGAGACCCAGTACTTC,CASSPGGSETQYF,TRBD2,TRBV27,NA,TRBJ2-5
TGTGCCAGCAGCTTGGTAGCGGGATGGATCTACAATGAGCAGTTCTTC,CASSLVAGWIYNEQFF,TRBD2,TRBV7-9,once,TRBJ2-1
TGTGCCAGCTGGGACAGGGTCACTGAAGCTTTCTTT,CASWDRVTEAFF,TRBD1,TRBV6-5,NA,TRBJ1-1
TGTGCCAGCTCACAACCGGGACAGGGGGTGAACACTGAAGCTTTCTTT,CASSQPGQGVNTEAFF,TRBD1,TRBV18,NA,TRBJ1-1
TGTGCCAGCAGCCTAACTACACTTAACACTGAAGCTTTCTTT,CASSLTTLNTEAFF,NA,TRBV11-2,once,TRBJ1-1
TGTGCCAGCTCACCCGGGACAGGGGATGGGGCTTTCTTT,CASSPGTGDGAFF,TRBD1,TRBV18,NA,TRBJ1-1
TGCGCCAGCGGCCAGGGAGGTGAGAACACTGAAGCTTTCTTT,CASGQGGENTEAFF,NA,TRBV5-1,NA,TRBJ1-1
TGCGCCAGCAGCTTGGGCGGGGCGACCCAGTACTTC,CASSLGGATQYF,NA,TRBV5-1,NA,TRBJ2-5
TGTGCCAGCAGCCAGGGACACCGAGGGGCTAATGAAAAACTGTTTTTT,CASSQGHRGANEKLFF,NA,TRBV14,NA,TRBJ1-4
TGTGCCAGCAGCTCCTCCCGCGGTGGCTACACCTTC,CASSSSRGGYTF,NA,TRBV7-3,few,TRBJ1-2
TGTGCCAGCACCCGAGCGGGAGACTCCTACGAGCAGTACTTC,CASTRAGDSYEQYF,TRBD2,TRBV7-9,NA,TRBJ2-7
TGTGCCAGTAGTATTTCCGACAGGGACGGTGGCTACACCTTC,CASSISDRDGGYTF,TRBD1,TRBV19,NA,TRBJ1-2
TGTGCCAGCAGCTTGAATGGACAGTTCTATGGCTACACCTTC,CASSLNGQFYGYTF,NA,TRBV7-2,NA,TRBJ1-2
TGTGCCACCAGCAGTGCCACATTCTCAGGGTCCGGCTACACCTTC,CATSSATFSGSGYTF,NA,TRBV15,NA,TRBJ1-2
TGTGCCAGCAGATACGGGACAGGCGATAGCAATCAGCCCCAGCATTTT,CASRYGTGDSNQPQHF,TRBD1,TRBV6-5,NA,TRBJ1-5
TGTGCCAGTAGTATAGGAGGGGGTCAGCCCCAGCATTTT,CASSIGGGQPQHF,NA,TRBV19,NA,TRBJ1-5
TGCGCCAGCAGCTCCCCTCTAGCGCCCAATGAGCAGTTCTTC,CASSSPLAPNEQFF,NA,TRBV5-1,NA,TRBJ2-1
TGTGCCAGCTCACCACGGGCAGGGCTGAATGAGCAGTTCTTC,CASSPRAGLNEQFF,NA,TRBV18,NA,TRBJ2-1
TGTGCCAGCTCACCAGGGCTAGCTGCAACCACCGGGGAGCTGTTTTTT,CASSPGLAATTGELFF,NA,TRBV18,NA,TRBJ2-2
TGTGCCAGTAGTACCCGGTCCTCTGGAAACACCATATATTTT,CASSTRSSGNTIYF,NA,TRBV19,few,TRBJ1-3
TGTGCCTGGAAGACTAGCGGATTACAAGAGACCCAGTACTTC,CAWKTSGLQETQYF,TRBD2,TRBV2,NA,TRBJ2-5
TGCGCCAGCAGCTTGGCCAGGACAGGGCGTGATGGCTACACCTTC,CASSLARTGRDGYTF,TRBD1,TRBV5-1,few,TRBJ1-2
TGTGCCAGCAGTCGGACAGGAAAGGTTGAGCAGTTCTTC,CASSRTGKVEQFF,TRBD1,TRBV6-5,NA,TRBJ2-1
TGCAGCGTTGAACGGAGACAGGCCCACGAGCAGTACTTC,CSVERRQAHEQYF,NA,TRBV29-1,NA,TRBJ2-7
TGTGCCAGCAGCTTAGGGGGACAGGGCTACTACGAGCAGTACTTC,CASSLGGQGYYEQYF,TRBD1,TRBV7-9,NA,TRBJ2-7
TGTGCCAGCTCACCTTTTTCTAGCGGGAGTCCCACCGGGGAGCTGTTTTTT,CASSPFSSGSPTGELFF,TRBD2,TRBV18,once,TRBJ2-2
TGCAGCGCTGGACAGACCAGCATGGGCACTGAAGCTTTCTTT,CSAGQTSMGTEAFF,NA,TRBV29-1,NA,TRBJ1-1